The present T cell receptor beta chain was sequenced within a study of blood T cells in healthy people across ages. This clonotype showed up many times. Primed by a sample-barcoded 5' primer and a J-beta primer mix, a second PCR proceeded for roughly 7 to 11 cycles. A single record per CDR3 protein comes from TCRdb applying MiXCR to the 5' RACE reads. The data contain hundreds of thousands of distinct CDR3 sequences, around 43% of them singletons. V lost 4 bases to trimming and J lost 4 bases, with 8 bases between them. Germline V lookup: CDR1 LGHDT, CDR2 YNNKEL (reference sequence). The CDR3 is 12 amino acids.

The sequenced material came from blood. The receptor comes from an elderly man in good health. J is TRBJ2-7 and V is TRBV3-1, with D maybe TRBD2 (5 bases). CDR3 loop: CASSPGLYEQYF. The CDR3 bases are TGTGCCAGCAGCCCGGGATTGTACGAGCAGTACTTC.